A selection of T cell receptor beta chains follows, all from one sample in a study of shared T cell receptors in the human thymus. Produced via immunoSEQ multiplex PCR; TCRdb's table is partial and in-frame only. The sample records approximately 760,000 clones, over 75% being singletons. The same sample was also studied in work on human thymus T cells.

Sequencing used thymocytes. These receptors were taken from a girl less than two years old with a congenital heart defect. Each CDR3 is given with its conserved first and last residue. A D gene is named only where the DNA matches it firmly. Not all rows give a size; the values are once, few, many and, for expanded clones, a class.

j_gene: TRBJ2-7; d_gene: -; v_gene: TRBV14; abundance: -; CDR3aa: CASSHLLPSYEQYF; CDR3nt: TGTGCCAGCAGCCACCTCCTTCCCTCCTACGAGCAGTACTTC
j_gene: TRBJ1-2; d_gene: TRBD1; v_gene: TRBV6-5; abundance: -; CDR3aa: CASSYSRQGAYGYTF; CDR3nt: TGTGCCAGCAGTTACTCGCGACAGGGAGCTTATGGCTACACCTTC
j_gene: TRBJ1-4; d_gene: -; v_gene: TRBV11-2; abundance: -; CDR3aa: CASSLYMGWGGTNEKLFF; CDR3nt: TGTGCCAGCAGCTTATATATGGGTTGGGGCGGAACTAATGAAAAACTGTTTTTT
j_gene: TRBJ2-3; d_gene: TRBD2; v_gene: TRBV27; abundance: -; CDR3aa: CASSPTPESGGWTDTQYF; CDR3nt: TGTGCCAGCAGCCCCACCCCGGAGAGCGGGGGGTGGACAGATACGCAGTATTTT
j_gene: TRBJ1-2; d_gene: TRBD1; v_gene: TRBV4-3; abundance: -; CDR3aa: CASSQERGQPLNYGYTF; CDR3nt: TGCGCCAGCAGCCAAGAGCGGGGACAGCCACTTAACTATGGCTACACCTTC
j_gene: TRBJ2-3; d_gene: TRBD1; v_gene: TRBV7-2; abundance: -; CDR3aa: CASRPFQGAATDTQYF; CDR3nt: TGTGCCAGCAGACCGTTTCAGGGGGCTGCGACAGATACGCAGTATTTT
j_gene: TRBJ2-7; d_gene: -; v_gene: TRBV4-3; abundance: -; CDR3aa: CASSQERRPTDRELYEQYF; CDR3nt: TGCGCCAGCAGCCAAGAGAGGAGACCGACCGACCGCGAACTCTACGAGCAGTACTTC
j_gene: TRBJ1-4; d_gene: -; v_gene: TRBV5-1; abundance: -; CDR3aa: CASSSKGATNEKLFF; CDR3nt: TGCGCCAGCAGCAGTAAGGGGGCAACTAATGAAAAACTGTTTTTT
j_gene: TRBJ1-2; d_gene: TRBD1; v_gene: TRBV9; abundance: -; CDR3aa: CASSPRGQGGGYTF; CDR3nt: TGTGCCAGCAGCCCGCGGGGACAGGGCGGTGGCTACACCTTC
j_gene: TRBJ2-4; d_gene: TRBD1; v_gene: TRBV29-1; abundance: once; CDR3aa: CSVGPATGEKNIQYF; CDR3nt: TGCAGCGTTGGCCCCGCAACAGGGGAAAAAAACATTCAGTACTTC
j_gene: TRBJ1-6; d_gene: TRBD1; v_gene: TRBV2; abundance: -; CDR3aa: CASSQPGQGARTQNSPLHF; CDR3nt: TGTGCCAGCAGCCAACCGGGACAGGGGGCGAGAACTCAGAATTCACCCCTCCACTTT
j_gene: TRBJ1-5; d_gene: TRBD1; v_gene: TRBV6-1; abundance: -; CDR3aa: CASSEPPGQRGYSNQPQHF; CDR3nt: TGTGCCAGCAGTGAACCCCCGGGACAGAGAGGTTATAGCAATCAGCCCCAGCATTTT
j_gene: TRBJ2-3; d_gene: TRBD1; v_gene: TRBV7-9; abundance: -; CDR3aa: CASSQTQGGTDTQYF; CDR3nt: TGTGCCAGCAGCCAAACTCAGGGGGGCACAGATACGCAGTATTTT
j_gene: TRBJ1-1; d_gene: TRBD1; v_gene: TRBV7-9; abundance: -; CDR3aa: CASPSGTDF; CDR3nt: TGTGCCAGCCCTTCCGGGACAGATTTT
j_gene: TRBJ1-3; d_gene: -; v_gene: TRBV9; abundance: -; CDR3aa: CASSGQIHSGNTIYF; CDR3nt: TGTGCCAGCAGCGGACAGATACACTCTGGAAACACCATATATTTT
j_gene: TRBJ2-2; d_gene: -; v_gene: TRBV27; abundance: -; CDR3aa: CASSWGETGELFF; CDR3nt: TGTGCCAGCAGTTGGGGGGAAACCGGGGAGCTGTTTTTT
j_gene: TRBJ2-1; d_gene: TRBD2; v_gene: TRBV7-9; abundance: -; CDR3aa: CASSLGGWSSYNEQFF; CDR3nt: TGTGCCAGCAGCTTGGGAGGGTGGAGCTCCTACAATGAGCAGTTCTTC
j_gene: TRBJ2-3; d_gene: -; v_gene: TRBV2; abundance: -; CDR3aa: CASRGRGAISTDTQYF; CDR3nt: TGTGCCAGCAGGGGCCGGGGGGCGATCAGCACAGATACGCAGTATTTT
j_gene: TRBJ2-3; d_gene: TRBD1; v_gene: TRBV2; abundance: -; CDR3aa: CASPRGPDTQYF; CDR3nt: TGTGCCAGCCCGAGGGGGCCAGATACGCAGTATTTT
j_gene: TRBJ2-6; d_gene: -; v_gene: TRBV6-6; abundance: -; CDR3aa: CASARAFANVLTF; CDR3nt: TGTGCCAGCGCGAGGGCTTTTGCCAACGTCCTGACTTTC
j_gene: TRBJ1-2; d_gene: TRBD1; v_gene: TRBV30; abundance: -; CDR3aa: CAWSDPHGTGGRYTF; CDR3nt: TGTGCCTGGAGCGACCCACACGGGACAGGGGGCCGCTACACCTTC
j_gene: TRBJ2-6; d_gene: -; v_gene: TRBV6-1; abundance: -; CDR3aa: CASSEARRAGANVLTF; CDR3nt: TGTGCCAGCAGTGAAGCCCGCAGGGCCGGGGCCAACGTCCTGACTTTC
j_gene: TRBJ2-5; d_gene: -; v_gene: TRBV2; abundance: -; CDR3aa: CASTVRQPEETQYF; CDR3nt: TGTGCCAGCACGGTGCGGCAGCCCGAAGAGACCCAGTACTTC
j_gene: TRBJ2-3; d_gene: TRBD1; v_gene: TRBV5-4; abundance: -; CDR3aa: CASSRDRVLSDTQYF; CDR3nt: TGTGCCAGCAGCAGGGACAGGGTGTTGTCAGATACGCAGTATTTT
j_gene: TRBJ1-6; d_gene: TRBD1; v_gene: TRBV28; abundance: once; CDR3aa: CASSFPGTGLENNSPLHF; CDR3nt: TGTGCCAGCAGTTTCCCCGGGACAGGGCTGGAGAATAATTCACCCCTCCACTTT
j_gene: TRBJ2-1; d_gene: -; v_gene: TRBV14; abundance: -; CDR3aa: CASSPPQRVARNYNEQFF; CDR3nt: TGTGCCAGCAGCCCACCCCAACGGGTCGCCCGAAACTACAATGAGCAGTTCTTC
j_gene: TRBJ1-6; d_gene: -; v_gene: TRBV28; abundance: -; CDR3aa: CASSYGGGNSPLHF; CDR3nt: TGTGCCAGCAGCTACGGGGGTGGTAATTCACCCCTCCACTTT
j_gene: TRBJ2-2; d_gene: -; v_gene: TRBV15; abundance: few; CDR3aa: CATRLHRVGSPGELFF; CDR3nt: TGTGCCACCAGACTTCACAGGGTGGGCTCGCCCGGGGAGCTGTTTTTT
j_gene: TRBJ1-3; d_gene: TRBD1; v_gene: TRBV28; abundance: few; CDR3aa: CASMDRDRVSSGNTIYF; CDR3nt: TGTGCCAGCATGGACCGGGACAGGGTTAGCTCTGGAAACACCATATATTTT
j_gene: TRBJ1-5; d_gene: -; v_gene: TRBV6-4; abundance: once; CDR3aa: CASSAGNQPQHF; CDR3nt: TGTGCCAGCAGTGCAGGCAATCAGCCCCAGCATTTT
j_gene: TRBJ1-6; d_gene: -; v_gene: TRBV6-5; abundance: -; CDR3aa: CASSYRTRSHNSPLHF; CDR3nt: TGTGCCAGCAGTTACCGCACACGGAGCCATAATTCACCCCTCCACTTT
j_gene: TRBJ1-1; d_gene: -; v_gene: TRBV2; abundance: -; CDR3aa: CASIPAAPDRSTHKAFF; CDR3nt: TGTGCCAGTATTCCTGCGGCCCCCGACAGGTCGACACATAAAGCTTTCTTT
j_gene: TRBJ1-4; d_gene: TRBD1; v_gene: TRBV7-2; abundance: -; CDR3aa: CASSRDRLFNEKLFF; CDR3nt: TGTGCCAGCAGCCGGGACAGACTCTTTAATGAAAAACTGTTTTTT
j_gene: TRBJ1-2; d_gene: TRBD1; v_gene: TRBV11-2; abundance: -; CDR3aa: CASSLQGGTARGYTF; CDR3nt: TGTGCCAGCAGCTTACAAGGGGGGACAGCTCGCGGCTACACCTTC
j_gene: TRBJ2-2; d_gene: -; v_gene: TRBV5-1; abundance: -; CDR3aa: CASSLLVGRQAPQPNTGELFF; CDR3nt: TGCGCCAGCAGCTTGTTGGTGGGAAGACAGGCACCCCAACCGAACACCGGGGAGCTGTTTTTT
j_gene: TRBJ2-5; d_gene: TRBD2; v_gene: TRBV11-2; abundance: -; CDR3aa: CASSLGGGSTHQETQYF; CDR3nt: TGTGCCAGCAGCTTAGGGGGGGGATCAACCCACCAAGAGACCCAGTACTTC
j_gene: TRBJ1-3; d_gene: -; v_gene: TRBV10-3; abundance: -; CDR3aa: CAIREAGSGNTIYF; CDR3nt: TGTGCCATCAGAGAGGCAGGCTCTGGAAACACCATATATTTT
j_gene: TRBJ2-4; d_gene: -; v_gene: TRBV30; abundance: -; CDR3aa: CAWRPWGGLVKNIQYF; CDR3nt: TGTGCCTGGAGACCCTGGGGGGGGCTGGTCAAAAACATTCAGTACTTC
j_gene: TRBJ2-7; d_gene: TRBD2; v_gene: TRBV19; abundance: -; CDR3aa: CASSITTGLADEQYF; CDR3nt: TGTGCCAGTAGTATTACGACGGGACTAGCTGACGAGCAGTACTTC
j_gene: TRBJ2-1; d_gene: TRBD1; v_gene: TRBV5-5; abundance: -; CDR3aa: CASSLGGWTGQRPNEQFF; CDR3nt: TGTGCCAGCAGCTTGGGGGGGTGGACGGGACAGCGCCCCAATGAGCAGTTCTTC
j_gene: TRBJ2-5; d_gene: TRBD2; v_gene: TRBV4-1; abundance: -; CDR3aa: CASSQAYPGTSGGAIYQETQYF; CDR3nt: TGCGCCAGCAGCCAAGCCTATCCCGGAACTAGCGGGGGGGCTATTTACCAAGAGACCCAGTACTTC
j_gene: TRBJ1-1; d_gene: TRBD1; v_gene: TRBV2; abundance: -; CDR3aa: CASVGPQGAATEAFF; CDR3nt: TGTGCCAGCGTGGGGCCCCAGGGGGCGGCCACTGAAGCTTTCTTT
j_gene: TRBJ1-3; d_gene: TRBD1; v_gene: TRBV5-6; abundance: -; CDR3aa: CASSSDRVRGNTIYF; CDR3nt: TGTGCCAGCAGCTCGGACAGGGTGAGAGGAAACACCATATATTTT
j_gene: TRBJ1-4; d_gene: TRBD1; v_gene: TRBV4-3; abundance: -; CDR3aa: CASSQDRSGAREKLFF; CDR3nt: TGCGCCAGCAGCCAGGACAGGTCGGGGGCCCGTGAAAAACTGTTTTTT
j_gene: TRBJ1-1; d_gene: TRBD1; v_gene: TRBV10-1; abundance: -; CDR3aa: CATLRQGTTEAFF; CDR3nt: TGCGCCACGCTAAGACAGGGGACGACTGAAGCTTTCTTT
j_gene: TRBJ1-2; d_gene: -; v_gene: TRBV9; abundance: -; CDR3aa: CASSVGQGLNYGYTF; CDR3nt: TGTGCCAGCAGCGTAGGGCAGGGCCTAAACTATGGCTACACCTTC
j_gene: TRBJ2-1; d_gene: -; v_gene: TRBV5-1; abundance: -; CDR3aa: CASSPDGQNNEQFF; CDR3nt: TGCGCCAGCAGCCCGGATGGACAGAACAATGAGCAGTTCTTC
j_gene: TRBJ2-6; d_gene: TRBD1; v_gene: TRBV5-4; abundance: -; CDR3aa: CASSDRGRTGGVGANVLTF; CDR3nt: TGTGCCAGCAGCGACCGCGGGAGGACAGGGGGAGTCGGGGCCAACGTCCTGACTTTC
j_gene: TRBJ1-1; d_gene: -; v_gene: TRBV15; abundance: few; CDR3aa: CATSRRTEEGLNTEAFF; CDR3nt: TGTGCCACCAGCAGGCGGACTGAAGAGGGCCTGAACACTGAAGCTTTCTTT
j_gene: TRBJ1-1; d_gene: TRBD1; v_gene: TRBV11-2; abundance: -; CDR3aa: CASSFPVTGGDRDTEAFF; CDR3nt: TGTGCCAGCAGCTTCCCGGTGACAGGGGGCGATCGGGACACTGAAGCTTTCTTT
j_gene: TRBJ1-1; d_gene: TRBD1; v_gene: TRBV5-1; abundance: -; CDR3aa: CASSFLRDSGNTEAFF; CDR3nt: TGCGCCAGCAGCTTCCTTCGGGACAGCGGGAACACTGAAGCTTTCTTT
j_gene: TRBJ2-3; d_gene: -; v_gene: TRBV12-5; abundance: -; CDR3aa: CASGTTQGLTDTQYF; CDR3nt: TGTGCTAGTGGAACGACCCAGGGACTCACAGATACGCAGTATTTT
j_gene: TRBJ1-1; d_gene: TRBD1; v_gene: TRBV6-4; abundance: -; CDR3aa: CASSENAGTGHTEAFF; CDR3nt: TGTGCCAGCAGTGAAAACGCCGGGACAGGACACACTGAAGCTTTCTTT
j_gene: TRBJ2-5; d_gene: -; v_gene: TRBV5-5; abundance: -; CDR3aa: CASTLPTTGRETQYF; CDR3nt: TGTGCCAGCACCTTACCCACAACAGGACGGGAGACCCAGTACTTC
j_gene: TRBJ2-2; d_gene: -; v_gene: TRBV2; abundance: few; CDR3aa: CASSLREGGRNGELFF; CDR3nt: TGTGCCAGCAGCCTACGTGAAGGGGGTCGGAACGGGGAGCTGTTTTTT